Here is one T cell receptor beta chain with its context. Its antigen is currently unknown. The data belong to a study of cytomegalovirus exposure and HLA in healthy donors. Study as a whole: An analysis done earlier identified 95 million to 140 million unique TCR beta sequences from 200 million or so T cells. Unique TCRs numbering around 85 million, obtained from HLA-typed donors, made up an early data release.

CDR3 size: 18 residues. Germline V lookup: CDR1 PRHDT, CDR2 FYEKMQ (reference sequence). V was pared by 3 bases and J by 6 bases, with 14 bases of the junction left unmatched. Study-wide points: A list of 164 TCR beta chains associated with cytomegalovirus was given.

Both 60 Vbeta primers and 13 Jbeta primers went into the PCR. Per the authors' pipeline: Approximately 11 million shared chains were among about 80 million unique TCR beta chains counted in a later analysis. TCRdb's copy holds only in-frame clones and misses some; the assay was immunoSEQ multiplex PCR. V and J calls and clone size follow that table, whereas D and trimming were derived from the DNA. The data contain 150,000 or so clones, roughly 72% of them seen just once; the ten biggest clones take up 6% to 7.5%. What was sequenced was PBMCs. The rearrangement links TRBV13 to TRBJ1-3; the match to TRBD1 covers 10 bases. This TCR came from a man aged 35 to 55 in good health and CMV-seropositive. The CDR3 is CASSLPRSGGQGENTIYF. CDR3 coding DNA: TGTGCCAGCAGCTTGCCAAGGAGTGGCGGACAGGGGGAAAACACCATATATTTT.